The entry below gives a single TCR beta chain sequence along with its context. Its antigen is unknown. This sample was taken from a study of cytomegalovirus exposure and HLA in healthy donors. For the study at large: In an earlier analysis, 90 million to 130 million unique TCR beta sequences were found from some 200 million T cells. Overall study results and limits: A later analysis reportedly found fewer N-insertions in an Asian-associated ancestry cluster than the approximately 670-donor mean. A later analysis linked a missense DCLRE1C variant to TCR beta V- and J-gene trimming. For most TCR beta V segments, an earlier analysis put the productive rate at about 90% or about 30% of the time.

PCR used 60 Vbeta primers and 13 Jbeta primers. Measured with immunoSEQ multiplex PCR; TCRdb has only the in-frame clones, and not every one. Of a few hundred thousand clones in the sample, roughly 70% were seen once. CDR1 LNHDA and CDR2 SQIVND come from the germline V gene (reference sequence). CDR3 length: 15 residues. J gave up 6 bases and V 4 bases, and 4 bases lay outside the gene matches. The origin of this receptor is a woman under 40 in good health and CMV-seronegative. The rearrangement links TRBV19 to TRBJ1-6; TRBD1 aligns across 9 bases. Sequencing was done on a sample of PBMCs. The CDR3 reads CASSNTGGLNSPLHF. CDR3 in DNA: TGTGCCAGTAGTAATACAGGGGGCCTTAATTCACCCCTCCACTTT.